This TCR beta chain was sequenced for a study of vaccination effects on CD4 cells after COVID-19. About this clone itself: The target antigen is unknown.

The study, taken as a whole, reports: Both infection-induced and vaccine-induced clones contracted markedly at late post-vaccination timepoints.

Antigen-specific CD4+ T cells expanded by the ViraFEST assay with viral peptide pools were then sequenced. The culture ran for around nine days before CD4+ T cells were isolated. Testing of the vaccine recipients showed negative nucleocapsid antibodies and no prior SARS-CoV-2 infection. V was shortened by 4 bases and J by 1 base, with 17 bases between the two germline ends. Germline V gene lookup returns CDR1 SGHRS and CDR2 YFSETQ. CDR3 length equals 16 residues. The table came from immunoSEQ multiplex PCR; TCRdb's copy has only in-frame clones and leaves some out. The sample contains tens of thousands of clones, approximately 79% of which appear only once.

The genes are TRBV5-1 and TRBJ1-2; a weak D match, TRBD1 (5 bases). The TCR originated in a human donor who received a COVID-19 vaccine. Source: CD4+ T cells from PBMCs cultured with HCoV-OC43 spike peptides, taken before COVID-19 vaccination. Subset described: HCoV-OC43 spike overlapping peptide pool stimulation. CDR3 sequence reads: CASSITPDNVNYGYTF. The CDR3, as DNA: TGCGCCAGCAGCATCACCCCGGACAACGTTAACTATGGCTACACCTTC.